The TCR beta chain described here comes from a study of blood T cell repertoires in COVID-19. For the study at large: The United States, Italy and Spain provided the acute and convalescent COVID-19 samples.

Each recovered donor of Cohort 3 presented with two negative PCRs, clearance, or symptom resolution. TCRdb keeps only in-frame clones here, not all; method: immunoSEQ multiplex PCR. The sample shows hundreds of thousands of clones, roughly 90% of them seen only once. V lost 0 bases, J lost 4 bases, and 4 bases stayed unmatched. CDR1 is LGHNA and CDR2 is YNFKEQ in the germline V gene. The CDR3 is 16 amino acids. This clonotype was sampled from a middle-aged woman who had recovered from COVID-19. The chain couples TRBV4-2 to TRBJ2-7; 12 bases map to TRBD2. What was sequenced was PBMCs or T cells enriched from blood (not recorded which). CDR3 region: CASSQDGLAGGYEQYF. The CDR3 DNA reads TGTGCCAGCAGCCAAGACGGTCTAGCGGGAGGGTACGAGCAGTACTTC.